This TCR beta chain was recovered during a study of cytomegalovirus exposure and HLA in healthy donors. Study findings and constraints: In a later analysis, most CMV-associated TCR beta chains appeared HLA-restricted. Later analysis showed TCR association rates varying by HLA locus, highest for DRB1 and lowest for HLA-C. Sequencing depth across donors, presence/absence analyses assumed, was roughly uniform.

Whereas donors were nominally healthy upon sampling, unrecorded immune exposures were probable. With respect to this clone: Its specificity is not known.

The PCR made use of 60 Vbeta and 13 Jbeta primers. The assay was immunoSEQ multiplex PCR, and TCRdb's table has in-frame clones only and misses some. The sample has under 90,000 clones, approximately 67% seen once. Input material: PBMCs. This TCR was sampled from a man aged 40-55 years in good health and CMV-seropositive.

The CDR3 DNA reads as TGTGCCAGCAGTTTATCGTCCGTCTCGGGGCCCCAGCATTTT. As protein: CASSLSSVSGPQHF. This chain uses TRBV27 with TRBJ1-5, with unresolved D. Looked up from germline, CDR1 is MNHEY and CDR2 is SMNVEV (reference sequence). This CDR3 is 14 amino acids long. V dropped 0 bases and J dropped 9 bases, with 12 bases sitting between them.